This T cell receptor beta chain was captured by sequencing in a study of T cells in women clearing cervical HPV infection. Turning to the study itself: Controls were women whose single incident HPV16 infection cleared within 12 months without precancer or cancer. Case blood was drawn a median about 23 weeks after lesion detection.

Details on this clone: The read falls 3 residues short of the CDR3 end, and the missing part is taken from the germline J gene.

HPV was found by MY09/MY11 PCR and dot-blot genotyping. Genomic DNA, averaging around 1,200 ng per sample, yielded TCR beta CDR3 via immunoSEQ. Sequenced by immunoSEQ multiplex PCR; TCRdb stores in-frame clones only, minus some. The listing contains roughly 42,000 clones. CDR1 and CDR2 from the germline V gene are SGHAT and FQNNGV. The CDR3 loop spans 15 amino acids. V shed 5 bases and J 7 bases; nucleotides not matched to a gene: 8. This clonotype was sampled from a woman aged 18-70 years with a cervical HPV16 infection that either progressed to CIN3+ or cleared (not recorded which). V gene TRBV11-2 combines with J gene TRBJ1-6, with 7 positions matching TRBD1. Sequencing was done on a sample of blood buffy coat. CDR3 DNA, as far as it was read: TGTGCCAGCAGCCCTACCGGGACAGCAAATTCACCC. Translation gives CASSPTGTANSP. The entire CDR3 protein is CASSPTGTANSPLHF.